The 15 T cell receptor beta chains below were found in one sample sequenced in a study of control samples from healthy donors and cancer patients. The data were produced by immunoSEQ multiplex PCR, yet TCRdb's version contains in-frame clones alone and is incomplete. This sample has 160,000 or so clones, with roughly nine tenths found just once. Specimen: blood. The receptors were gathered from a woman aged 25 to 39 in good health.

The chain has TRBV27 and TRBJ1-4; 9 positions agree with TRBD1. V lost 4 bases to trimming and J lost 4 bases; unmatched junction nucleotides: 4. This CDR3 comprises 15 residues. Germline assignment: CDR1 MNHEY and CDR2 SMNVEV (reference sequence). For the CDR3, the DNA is TGTGCCAGCAGTTCTACAGGGGGCCGTAATGAAAAACTGTTTTTT. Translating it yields CASSSTGGRNEKLFF.

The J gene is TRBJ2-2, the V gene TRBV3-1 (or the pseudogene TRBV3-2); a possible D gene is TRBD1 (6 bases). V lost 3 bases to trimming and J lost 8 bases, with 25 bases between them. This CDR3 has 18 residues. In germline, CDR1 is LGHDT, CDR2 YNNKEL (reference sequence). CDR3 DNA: TGTGCCAGCAGCCAGGAAATGACAGGCGGCGCGGTTAGGGGGGAGCTGTTTTTT. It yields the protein CASSQEMTGGAVRGELFF.

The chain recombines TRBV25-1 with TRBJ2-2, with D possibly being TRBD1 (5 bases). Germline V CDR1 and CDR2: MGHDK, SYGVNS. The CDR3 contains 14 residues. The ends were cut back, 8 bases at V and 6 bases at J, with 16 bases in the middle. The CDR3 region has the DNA TGTGCCAGCCCCCGCAGACAGCCGCCCGGGGAGCTGTTTTTT. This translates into CASPRRQPPGELFF. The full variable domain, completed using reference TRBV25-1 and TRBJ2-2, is EADIYQTPRYLVIGTGKKITLECSQTMGHDKMYWYQQDPGMELHLIHYSYGVNSTEKGDLSSESTVSRIRTEHFPLTLESARPSHTSQYLCASPRRQPPGELFFGEGSRLTVL.

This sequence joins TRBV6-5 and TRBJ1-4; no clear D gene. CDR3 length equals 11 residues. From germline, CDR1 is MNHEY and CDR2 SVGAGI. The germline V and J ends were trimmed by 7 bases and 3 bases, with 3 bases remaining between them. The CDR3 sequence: CASTPNEKLFF. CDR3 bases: TGTGCCAGCACCCCTAATGAAAAACTGTTTTTT.

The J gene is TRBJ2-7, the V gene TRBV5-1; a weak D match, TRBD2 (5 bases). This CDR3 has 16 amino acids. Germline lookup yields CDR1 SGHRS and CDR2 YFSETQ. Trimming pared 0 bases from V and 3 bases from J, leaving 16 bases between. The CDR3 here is CASSLGMGVSNYEQYF. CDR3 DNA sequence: TGCGCCAGCAGCTTGGGAATGGGAGTATCGAACTACGAGCAGTACTTC. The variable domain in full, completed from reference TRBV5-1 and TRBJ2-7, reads KAGVTQTPRYLIKTRGQQVTLSCSPISGHRSVSWYQQTPGQGLQFLFEYFSETQRNKGNFPGRFSGRQFSNSRSEMNVSTLELGDSALYLCASSLGMGVSNYEQYFGPGTRLTVT.

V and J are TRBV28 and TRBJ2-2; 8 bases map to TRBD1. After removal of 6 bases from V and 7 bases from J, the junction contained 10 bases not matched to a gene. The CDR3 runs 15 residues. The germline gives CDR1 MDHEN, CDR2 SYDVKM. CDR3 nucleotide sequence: TGTGCCAGCAGCCGAGTACCAGGGGGCCACGGGGAGCTGTTTTTT. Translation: CASSRVPGGHGELFF.

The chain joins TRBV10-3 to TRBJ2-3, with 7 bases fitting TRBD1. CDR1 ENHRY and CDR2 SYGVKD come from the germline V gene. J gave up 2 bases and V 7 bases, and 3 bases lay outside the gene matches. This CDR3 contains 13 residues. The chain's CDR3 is CAIKTGYTDTQYF. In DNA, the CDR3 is TGTGCCATCAAGACAGGGTACACAGATACGCAGTATTTT.

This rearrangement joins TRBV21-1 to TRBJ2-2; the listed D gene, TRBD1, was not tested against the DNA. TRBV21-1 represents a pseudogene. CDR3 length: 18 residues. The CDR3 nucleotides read TGTGCCAGCAGCAAAGCGGCTAAAACAGGGGGTGACACCGGGGAGCTGTTTTTT. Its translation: CASSKAAKTGGDTGELFF.

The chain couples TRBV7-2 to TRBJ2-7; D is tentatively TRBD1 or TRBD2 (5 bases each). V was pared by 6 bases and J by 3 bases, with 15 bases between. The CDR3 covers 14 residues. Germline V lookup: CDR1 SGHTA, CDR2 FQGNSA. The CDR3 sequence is CASSSGPRGYEQYF. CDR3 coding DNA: TGTGCCAGCAGTTCGGGACCACGCGGCTACGAGCAGTACTTC.

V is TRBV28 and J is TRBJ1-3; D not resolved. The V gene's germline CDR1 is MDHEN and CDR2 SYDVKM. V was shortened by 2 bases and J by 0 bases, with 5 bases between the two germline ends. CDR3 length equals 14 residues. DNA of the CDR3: TGTGCCAGCAGTTTAGGTGCCTCTGGAAACACCATATATTTT. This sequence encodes CASSLGASGNTIYF.

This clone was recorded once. CDR3 DNA sequence: TGCGCCAGCAGCTCTCTAGCGGGGGCCCACACAGATACGCAGTATTTT. Its protein product is CASSSLAGAHTDTQYF. V is TRBV5-1 and J is TRBJ2-3; the match to TRBD2 covers 10 bases. Trimming cost V 3 bases and J 2 bases; bases outside gene matches: 6. This CDR3 has 16 residues. Germline V gene sequence: CDR1 SGHRS, CDR2 YFSETQ.

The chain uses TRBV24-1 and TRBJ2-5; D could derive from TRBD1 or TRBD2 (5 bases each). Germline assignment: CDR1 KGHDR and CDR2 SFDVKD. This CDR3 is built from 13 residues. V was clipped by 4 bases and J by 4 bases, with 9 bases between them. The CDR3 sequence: CATSEGVAETQYF. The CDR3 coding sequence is TGTGCCACCAGTGAGGGGGTGGCAGAGACCCAGTACTTC.

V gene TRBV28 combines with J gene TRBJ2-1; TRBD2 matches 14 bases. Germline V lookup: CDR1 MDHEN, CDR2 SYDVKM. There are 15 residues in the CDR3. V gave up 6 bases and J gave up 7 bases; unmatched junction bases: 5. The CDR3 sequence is CASSVGTSGSNEQFF. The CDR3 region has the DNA TGTGCCAGCAGCGTCGGGACTAGCGGGAGTAATGAGCAGTTCTTC.

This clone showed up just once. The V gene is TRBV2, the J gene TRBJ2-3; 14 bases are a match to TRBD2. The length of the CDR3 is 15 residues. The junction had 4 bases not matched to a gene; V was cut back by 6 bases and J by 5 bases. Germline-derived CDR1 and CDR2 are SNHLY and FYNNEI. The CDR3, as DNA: TGTGCCAGCAGCGCCGGGACTAGCGGGGGAGATACGCAGTATTTT. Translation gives CASSAGTSGGDTQYF.

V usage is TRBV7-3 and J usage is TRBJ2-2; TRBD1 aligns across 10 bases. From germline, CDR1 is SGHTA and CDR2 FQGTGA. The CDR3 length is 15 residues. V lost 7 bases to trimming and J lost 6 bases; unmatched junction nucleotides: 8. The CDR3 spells CASNSRTGGAGELFF. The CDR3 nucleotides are TGTGCCAGCAACTCCCGGACAGGGGGGGCCGGGGAGCTGTTTTTT.